This note documents a single T cell receptor (beta chain) sequence. What it binds is not known. CDR1 and CDR2 (germline): SGHNT, YYREEE (reference sequence). V lost 0 bases and J 0 bases, leaving 11 bases between the germline ends. This CDR3 comprises 16 residues. Here immunoSEQ multiplex PCR was the method, and the copy in TCRdb shows in-frame clones only, minus some. The sample holds around 44,000 clones, 80% to 90% seen once. This specimen comes from a study of T cell responses to AZD1222 COVID-19 vaccine. Regarding the study as a whole: Spike as a whole was targeted by vaccine-associated CD4 TCRs, dominant at 160-218 and 743-854. Females made up more of the donors, who were largely white British, and clonal diversity may have come out too low.

The sample here was peripheral blood, taken 28 days after the second AZD1222 dose. The chain couples TRBV5-4 to TRBJ2-3; D not certain. The receptor was isolated from an adult who received the AZD1222 COVID-19 vaccine. The CDR3 loop reads CASSLVGRTSTDTQYF. The CDR3 region has the DNA TGTGCCAGCAGCTTGGTAGGGCGGACCAGCACAGATACGCAGTATTTT.